The 32 T cell receptor beta chains below come from one sample, sequenced in a study of cytomegalovirus exposure and HLA in healthy donors. This table comes from immunoSEQ multiplex PCR, and its TCRdb copy is limited to in-frame clones, with some not included. The sample shows 78,000 or so clones, roughly 95% of them seen only once. Specimen: PBMCs. The receptor source for this set is a young man in good health and CMV-seropositive.

In nucleotides, the CDR3 is TGTGCCAGCAGCTTGGGGGCGAAGCAGGAAGAGACCCAGTACTTC. Its protein is CASSLGAKQEETQYF. The gene calls are TRBV11-3 and TRBJ2-5, with D perhaps matching TRBD1 (6 bases). The CDR3 consists of 15 residues. The germline V and J ends were trimmed by 3 bases and 3 bases, with 14 bases remaining between them. CDR1 and CDR2 (germline): SGHNT, YENEEA.

The V call is TRBV6-5, the J call TRBJ1-4; maybe TRBD1 (5 bases). This CDR3 spans 13 amino acids. From germline, CDR1 is MNHEY and CDR2 SVGAGI. V was pared by 7 bases and J by 4 bases, with 10 bases between. The chain's CDR3 is CASTPGGNEKLFF. The CDR3 nucleotides read TGTGCCAGCACCCCGGGGGGTAATGAAAAACTGTTTTTT.

The count of this clone is one. The chain combines TRBV6-1 with TRBJ2-7, with TRBD2 identical over 8 bases. Germline-derived CDR1 and CDR2 are MNHNS and SASEGT. V was pared by 4 bases and J by 5 bases, with 7 bases of the junction left unmatched. The CDR3 is 14 residues long. This CDR3 reads CASSAQAGDHEQYF. The CDR3 nucleotides read TGTGCCAGCAGTGCTCAAGCGGGAGACCACGAGCAGTACTTC.

The chain is built from TRBV6-1 and TRBJ2-5; TRBD1 is a possible D gene (7 bases). The DNA end favors TRBJ2-7, so the J call may be wrong. This CDR3 contains 18 residues. CDR1 and CDR2 (germline): MNHNS, SASEGT. The CDR3 protein is CASSGGTDPRGVSYEQYF. The CDR3 nucleotides are TGTGCCAGCAGTGGCGGGACAGACCCGCGCGGGGTCTCGTACGAGCAGTACTTC.

J is TRBJ2-7 and V is TRBV15, with 8 bases lining up with TRBD2. This CDR3 is built from 14 residues. Trimming cost V 0 bases and J 4 bases; bases outside gene matches: 2. Germline values: CDR1 LNHNV, CDR2 YYDKDF (reference sequence). In DNA, the CDR3 is TGTGCCACCAGCAGAGAACCTAGCGGGTACGAGCAGTACTTC. Encoded protein: CATSREPSGYEQYF.

The chain joins TRBV19 to TRBJ1-1; D is perhaps TRBD1 (6 bases). The CDR3 extends over 14 amino acids. V shed 7 bases and J shed 0 bases, with 12 bases lying between them. CDR1 and CDR2 (germline): LNHDA, SQIVND (reference sequence). Here the CDR3 reads CASIFRGLNTEAFF. CDR3 in DNA: TGTGCCAGTATCTTCAGGGGATTGAACACTGAAGCTTTCTTT.

This sequence joins TRBV6-5 and TRBJ1-2; D not resolved. CDR3 size: 15 residues. The germline V gene encodes CDR1 MNHEY and CDR2 SVGAGI. Between the trimmed V and J ends, which lost 5 bases and 4 bases, there was a span of 17 bases. In DNA form, the CDR3 reads TGTGCCAGCAGTCCCCCGGGGTTGGGCGGCTATGGCTACACCTTC. It encodes CASSPPGLGGYGYTF.

The chain combines TRBV30 with TRBJ1-5; 7 positions agree with TRBD1. From germline, CDR1 is GTSNPN and CDR2 SVGIG (reference sequence). CDR3 size: 14 residues. Trimming removed 5 bases from V and 2 bases from J; junction bases left unmatched: 6. The CDR3 coding sequence is TGTGCCTGGGAAGGGGGGACAGGCAATCAGCCCCAGCATTTT. This encodes CAWEGGTGNQPQHF. Complete variable domain (other parts from reference TRBV30 and TRBJ1-5): SQTIHQWPATLVQPVGSPLSLECTVEGTSNPNLYWYRQAAGRGLQLLFYSVGIGQISSEVPQNLSASRPQDRQFILSSKKLLLSDSGFYLCAWEGGTGNQPQHFGDGTRLSIL.

The J gene is TRBJ2-1, the V gene TRBV7-3; the D is unclear. CDR3 length: 12 residues. The V gene lost 3 bases and the J gene lost 6 bases, with 6 bases spanning the gap. Germline CDR1 is SGHTA and CDR2 is FQGTGA. The CDR3 loop is CASSFPGNEQFF. The CDR3 bases are TGTGCCAGCAGCTTTCCCGGCAATGAGCAGTTCTTC.

The chain recombines TRBV7-2 with TRBJ2-7; D uncertain. The germline V gene encodes CDR1 SGHTA and CDR2 FQGNSA. V was shortened by 1 base and J by 2 bases, with 9 bases between the two germline ends. This CDR3 contains 14 residues. This chain's CDR3 is CASSLEYRTYEQYF. The CDR3 DNA follows: TGTGCCAGCAGCTTAGAGTACAGAACCTACGAGCAGTACTTC.

V is TRBV5-1 and J is TRBJ2-2; tentatively, D is TRBD2 (7 bases). The V gene lost 5 bases and the J gene lost 0 bases, with 8 bases spanning the gap. Germline values: CDR1 SGHRS, CDR2 YFSETQ. The CDR3 has 14 residues. In nucleotides, the CDR3 is TGCGCCAGCAGAGGGGGGGCGAACACCGGGGAGCTGTTTTTT. It is translated as CASRGGANTGELFF.

The chain employs TRBV5-1 and TRBJ2-1; D is perhaps TRBD2 (5 bases). The CDR3 contains 15 residues. Germline V gene data show CDR1 as SGHRS and CDR2 as YFSETQ. V was shortened by 1 base and J by 4 bases, with 12 bases between the two germline ends. DNA of the CDR3: TGCGCCAGCAGCTTGAGTGACTACCCATACAATGAGCAGTTCTTC. Translating gives CASSLSDYPYNEQFF.

The chain recombines TRBV7-9 with TRBJ2-1; 9 nucleotides align to TRBD1. The V and J ends lost 4 bases and 5 bases, in that order; junction bases with no gene match: 9. Germline lookup yields CDR1 SEHNR and CDR2 FQNEAQ (reference sequence). The length of the CDR3 is 16 residues. CDR3 loop: CASSYTIGQGNNEQFF. The CDR3, as DNA: TGTGCCAGCAGCTACACAATCGGACAGGGGAACAATGAGCAGTTCTTC.

The chain couples TRBV5-4 to TRBJ2-7, with TRBD2 matching over 10 bases. CDR3 length: 16 residues. The V segment lost 5 bases and the J segment 6 bases; nucleotides outside the gene matches: 14. Germline V lookup: CDR1 SGHNT, CDR2 YYREEE (reference sequence). The DNA of the CDR3 is TGTGCCAGCAGTAACCGCCGTCTAGCGGGAGCAGGCGAGCAGTACTTC. Translated, it gives CASSNRRLAGAGEQYF.

A remark on this clone: The junction shows a germline mismatch at one end, possibly a read error. The rearrangement uses TRBV7-7 and TRBJ2-1, with TRBD1 matching 8 bases. The CDR3 has 13 residues. From germline, CDR1 is SSHAT and CDR2 FNYEAQ (reference sequence). The CDR3 DNA reads TGTGCTAGCAGCCCTGACAGGGGCGCTGAGCAGTTCTTC. Translation gives CASSPDRGAEQFF.

The V call is TRBV7-3, the J call TRBJ1-5, with unresolved D. Germline CDR1 SGHTA, CDR2 FQGTGA. CDR3 length: 15 amino acids. V shed 2 bases and J shed 0 bases, with 8 bases lying between them. CDR3 amino acids: CASSLYPDSNQPQHF. The CDR3 nucleotides are TGTGCCAGCAGCTTATATCCAGATAGCAATCAGCCCCAGCATTTT.

The J gene is TRBJ2-6, the V gene TRBV28; D unclear. This CDR3 has 14 residues. Germline V CDR1 and CDR2: MDHEN, SYDVKM. Trimming pared 6 bases from V and 0 bases from J, leaving 6 bases between. CDR3 in DNA: TGTGCCAGCAGCCAGATCTCTGGGGCCAACGTCCTGACTTTC. Translation gives CASSQISGANVLTF.

The chain couples TRBV19 to TRBJ2-3; D remains unclear. The CDR3 consists of 14 residues. V dropped 4 bases and J dropped 0 bases, with 8 bases sitting between them. Germline assignment: CDR1 LNHDA and CDR2 SQIVND (reference sequence). The CDR3 nucleotides read TGTGCCAGTAGTACCCTAGGTAGCACAGATACGCAGTATTTT. Its protein product is CASSTLGSTDTQYF. The complete variable domain, with remaining parts taken from reference TRBV19 and TRBJ2-3, reads DGGITQSPKYLFRKEGQNVTLSCEQNLNHDAMYWYRQDPGQGLRLIYYSQIVNDFQKGDIAEGYSVSREKKESFPLTVTSAQKNPTAFYLCASSTLGSTDTQYFGPGTRLTVL.

The CDR3 loop is CASSERDWTYEQYF. CDR3 coding DNA: TGTGCCAGCAGTGAACGGGACTGGACCTACGAGCAGTACTTC. The chain recombines TRBV6-1 with TRBJ2-7; the D gene is possibly TRBD2 (6 bases). Per the germline V gene, CDR1 is MNHNS and CDR2 is SASEGT. The CDR3 is 14 residues long. V lost 2 bases and J 2 bases, leaving 10 bases between the germline ends.

The rearrangement uses TRBV9 and TRBJ1-2; D is undetermined. The CDR3 totals 13 residues. CDR1 SGDLS and CDR2 YYNGEE come from the germline V gene. V was clipped by 4 bases and J by 5 bases, with 12 bases between them. The CDR3 DNA reads as TGTGCCAGCAGCCCCGATTCAACATATGGCTACACCTTC. Amino acids: CASSPDSTYGYTF.

The chain employs TRBV15 and TRBJ2-3; D is ambiguous. This CDR3 has 14 amino acids. Per germline, CDR1 LNHNV and CDR2 YYDKDF (reference sequence). V was cut by 0 bases and J by 1 base, with 5 bases left in between. Here the CDR3 DNA reads TGTGCCACCAGCAGAGATTTCGGCACAGATACGCAGTATTTT. Its translation: CATSRDFGTDTQYF.

J is TRBJ2-7 and V is TRBV12-5; TRBD1 might be the D (5 bases). Germline CDR1 and CDR2: LGHNT and FRNRAP. The CDR3 length is 12 residues. Between the trimmed V and J ends, which lost 1 base and 6 bases, there was a span of 7 bases. CDR3 nucleotide sequence: TGTGCTAGTGGTTTGGGCCAGGGCGAGCAGTACTTC. Protein: CASGLGQGEQYF.

The chain uses TRBV27 and TRBJ1-5; unclear D gene. V dropped 0 bases and J dropped 7 bases, with 7 bases sitting between them. Looked up from germline, CDR1 is MNHEY and CDR2 is SMNVEV (reference sequence). The CDR3 loop spans 13 amino acids. CDR3 protein: CASSLSSRQPQHF. CDR3 nucleotide sequence: TGTGCCAGCAGTTTATCCTCCAGGCAGCCCCAGCATTTT.

The J gene is TRBJ2-7, the V gene TRBV9; 12 bases agree with TRBD2. This CDR3 contains 15 residues. J was trimmed by 9 bases and V by 0 bases; bases with no gene match: 7. The germline V gene encodes CDR1 SGDLS and CDR2 YYNGEE. The CDR3 loop is CASSVGTSGVSTQYF. The CDR3 bases are TGTGCCAGCAGCGTAGGGACTAGCGGGGTGTCCACGCAGTACTTC.

V is TRBV19 and J is TRBJ2-7, with 9 bases matching TRBD2. Unmatched junction bases numbered 12, after V lost 6 bases and J lost 3 bases. Germline loops: CDR1 LNHDA, CDR2 SQIVND (reference sequence). There are 16 residues in the CDR3. CDR3 region: CASRRAASGTIYEQYF. The CDR3 bases are TGTGCCAGTAGGCGGGCCGCTAGCGGGACCATCTACGAGCAGTACTTC.

V is TRBV7-2 and J is TRBJ1-5; D perhaps matches TRBD1 (5 bases). Trimming cost V 4 bases and J 5 bases, with 18 bases left between them. Per germline, CDR1 SGHTA and CDR2 FQGNSA. CDR3 length: 16 amino acids. The CDR3 here is CASSWGGGKADQPQHF. In DNA form, the CDR3 reads TGTGCCAGCAGCTGGGGGGGAGGAAAAGCAGATCAGCCCCAGCATTTT.

The rearrangement joins TRBV7-2 to TRBJ1-1; the match to TRBD1 covers 9 bases. There are 17 residues in the CDR3. Germline loops: CDR1 SGHTA, CDR2 FQGNSA. V trimming: 1 base; J trimming: 2 bases; junction bases outside the gene matches: 8. The CDR3 sequence is CASSLEGQGWGNTEAFF. DNA for the CDR3: TGTGCCAGCAGCTTAGAGGGACAGGGATGGGGAAACACTGAAGCTTTCTTT.

This chain links TRBV19 with TRBJ1-5, with D unclear. This CDR3 contains 12 residues. Looked up from germline, CDR1 is LNHDA and CDR2 is SQIVND (reference sequence). The V and J ends lost 8 bases and 5 bases respectively, with 10 bases between them. The CDR3 loop is CASRDRDQPQHF. CDR3 DNA sequence: TGTGCCAGTCGAGACCGGGATCAGCCCCAGCATTTT. The whole variable domain, remainder taken from reference TRBV19 and TRBJ1-5, is DGGITQSPKYLFRKEGQNVTLSCEQNLNHDAMYWYRQDPGQGLRLIYYSQIVNDFQKGDIAEGYSVSREKKESFPLTVTSAQKNPTAFYLCASRDRDQPQHFGDGTRLSIL.

The rearrangement joins TRBV5-1 to TRBJ2-5, with TRBD2 matching over 11 bases. In germline, CDR1 is SGHRS, CDR2 YFSETQ. Unmatched junction bases numbered 4, after V lost 3 bases and J lost 3 bases. CDR3 length: 15 residues. CDR3 sequence reads: CASSSGGLAEETQYF. The CDR3 DNA reads TGCGCCAGCAGCTCCGGGGGACTAGCGGAAGAGACCCAGTACTTC.

The V gene is TRBV29-1, the J gene TRBJ1-1; no firm D call. The CDR3 totals 14 residues. With 1 base removed from V and 1 base from J, the gap between germline ends came to 10 bases. Germline assignment: CDR1 SQVTM and CDR2 ANQGSEA. The CDR3 protein is CSVEGGTSNTEAFF. The CDR3 DNA is TGCAGCGTTGAAGGAGGCACTTCGAACACTGAAGCTTTCTTT.

The count of this clone is one. V gene TRBV6-5 combines with J gene TRBJ2-3, with 9 bases lining up with TRBD2. J was trimmed by 6 bases and V by 8 bases; bases with no gene match: 12. Germline CDR1 reads MNHEY; CDR2 reads SVGAGI. This CDR3 spans 15 amino acids. DNA of the CDR3: TGTGCCAGCGCCCCCCGAAGCGGGAGGACTGATACGCAGTATTTT. Its protein is CASAPRSGRTDTQYF.

The chain recombines TRBV7-5 with TRBJ1-3; the tabulated D call, TRBD1, remains unverified against the DNA. TRBV7-5 is a known pseudogene. The CDR3 is 19 amino acids. The CDR3 nucleotides read TGTGTCAGAAGCGCCGAAGCCAGCACGGACAGGGTATCTGGAAACACCATATATTTT. Translated: CVRSAEASTDRVSGNTIYF.